The source of this T cell receptor (beta chain) is a study of T cells after posttransplantation cyclophosphamide. V was cut by 0 bases and J by 3 bases, with 15 bases left in between. Germline CDR1 reads LGHNA; CDR2 reads YSLEER. There are 16 residues in the CDR3. The table came from immunoSEQ multiplex PCR; TCRdb's copy has only in-frame clones and leaves some out. This table holds some 66,000 clones, about 94% found once. This chain uses TRBV4-3 with TRBJ2-7; no clear D. The sequencing input was PBMCs. The TCR comes from a woman aged 25 to 39 in good health and a related stem cell transplant donor. CDR3 DNA: TGCGCCAGCAGCCAAGATCACCAGTTGAGTTACTACGAGCAGTACTTC. Protein sequence: CASSQDHQLSYYEQYF.